The 14 T cell receptor beta chains below come from one sample, sequenced in a study of blood T cell repertoires in COVID-19. The table came from immunoSEQ multiplex PCR; TCRdb's copy has only in-frame clones and leaves some out. This sample has some 380,000 clones, with around 87% found just once. Sequenced input: PBMCs or T cells enriched from blood (not recorded which). These receptors all stem from a man aged 25-45 years who had recovered from COVID-19.

The chain joins TRBV5-1 to TRBJ2-1; 7 nucleotides agree with TRBD1. The CDR3 consists of 12 residues. Per the germline V gene, CDR1 is SGHRS and CDR2 is YFSETQ. V trimming: 3 bases; J trimming: 8 bases; junction bases outside the gene matches: 2. CDR3 sequence: CASSYDRDEQFF. The CDR3 region has the DNA TGCGCCAGCAGCTACGACAGGGATGAGCAGTTCTTC.

The chain couples TRBV10-2 to TRBJ2-7; TRBD1 is a possible D gene (5 bases). V dropped 0 bases and J dropped 5 bases, with 17 bases sitting between them. Per germline, CDR1 WSHSY and CDR2 SAAADI. The CDR3 is 16 amino acids. CDR3 protein: CASSESAGLGVHEQYF. The CDR3 region has the DNA TGCGCCAGCAGTGAGTCGGCCGGGTTAGGGGTCCACGAGCAGTACTTC.

This clone was seen only a few times. The rearrangement uses TRBV10-3 and TRBJ1-1; TRBD1 is a possible D gene (5 bases). The CDR3 runs 11 residues. V was cut by 11 bases and J by 4 bases, with 11 bases left in between. Germline V CDR1 and CDR2: ENHRY, SYGVKD. The CDR3 sequence: CAARGGTEAFF. The DNA of the CDR3 is TGTGCCGCCCGGGGGGGCACTGAAGCTTTCTTT.

The V call is TRBV7-9, the J call TRBJ1-5, with D maybe TRBD1 (6 bases). Germline loops: CDR1 SEHNR, CDR2 FQNEAQ (reference sequence). The CDR3 totals 15 residues. The V end lost 5 bases, the J end lost 1 base, and 12 bases lay between the germline ends. The CDR3 spells CASSPWTDSNQPQHF. CDR3 in DNA: TGTGCCAGCAGCCCGTGGACAGACAGCAATCAGCCCCAGCATTTT. The entire variable domain, with the rest obtained from reference TRBV7-9 and TRBJ1-5, is as follows: DTGVSQNPRHKITKRGQNVTFRCDPISEHNRLYWYRQTLGQGPEFLTYFQNEAQLEKSRLLSDRFSAERPKGSFSTLEIQRTEQGDSAMYLCASSPWTDSNQPQHFGDGTRLSIL.

CDR3 sequence: CASSQRDSSYNEQFF. CDR3 DNA: TGTGCCAGCAGTCAGCGGGATAGCTCCTACAATGAGCAGTTCTTC. The chain couples TRBV6-5 to TRBJ2-1; 7 bases fit TRBD2. Per the germline V gene, CDR1 is MNHEY and CDR2 is SVGAGI. CDR3 length: 15 residues. The junction had 4 bases not matched to a gene; V was cut back by 5 bases and J by 0 bases.

This chain uses TRBV30 with TRBJ2-1, with TRBD1 matching 8 bases. CDR1 is GTSNPN, CDR2 SVGIG, per germline (reference sequence). Unmatched junction bases numbered 4, after V lost 0 bases and J lost 3 bases. CDR3 length: 15 residues. The chain's CDR3 is CAWSVRGQGYNEQFF. In DNA form, the CDR3 reads TGTGCCTGGAGTGTCCGAGGACAGGGCTACAATGAGCAGTTCTTC.

As regards this clone: A far larger clone is a single base away, which makes a read error likely. The gene calls are TRBV7-9 and TRBJ2-7; a weak D match, TRBD2 (5 bases). V gave up 5 bases and J gave up 6 bases, with 11 bases separating them. The CDR3 runs to 12 residues. Germline CDR1 SEHNR, CDR2 FQNEAQ (reference sequence). The CDR3 here is CASSPAGGEQYF. CDR3 coding DNA: TGTGCCAGCAGCCCGGCGGGCGGCGAGCAGTACTTC.

The J gene is TRBJ2-1, the V gene TRBV3-1 (or the pseudogene TRBV3-2), with TRBD2 matching over 13 bases. V lost 4 bases, J lost 7 bases, and 4 bases stayed unmatched. The CDR3 sequence is 15 residues long. Germline V gene lookup returns CDR1 LGHDT and CDR2 YNNKEL (reference sequence). Here the CDR3 reads CASSPRTSGGNEQFF. The CDR3 DNA sequence: TGTGCCAGCAGCCCCAGGACTAGCGGGGGTAATGAGCAGTTCTTC.

This clone was observed a single time. This chain uses TRBV7-8 with TRBJ1-4, with D hard to call. The CDR3 is 15 amino acids. Trimming left V 5 bases short and J 0 bases short, with 10 bases between. The germline CDR1 and CDR2 sequences are SGHVS and FQNEAQ. The CDR3 protein is CASSPYTSTNEKLFF. For the CDR3, the DNA is TGTGCCAGCAGCCCGTACACCTCAACTAATGAAAAACTGTTTTTT.

The CDR3 here is CASRVTSSYNEQFF. The CDR3 DNA is TGTGCCAGCAGGGTGACATCCTCCTACAATGAGCAGTTCTTC. The J gene is TRBJ2-1, the V gene TRBV2, with D unclear. The CDR3 contains 14 residues. Deletions cut 6 bases from V and 0 bases from J, with 9 bases between. Germline V gene lookup returns CDR1 SNHLY and CDR2 FYNNEI.

J is TRBJ1-5 and V is TRBV6-6, with TRBD1 as a possible D gene (5 bases). This CDR3 has 15 residues. Germline lookup yields CDR1 MNHNY and CDR2 SVGAGI (reference sequence). V was shortened by 6 bases and J by 4 bases, with 16 bases between the two germline ends. The CDR3 DNA reads as TGTGCCAGCAGGCCCCAGGGAGGAGATAATCAGCCCCAGCATTTT. Encoded protein: CASRPQGGDNQPQHF.

This sequence joins TRBV2 and TRBJ1-4, with 10 bases matching TRBD1. The germline V gene has CDR1 SNHLY and CDR2 FYNNEI. The junction had 8 bases not matched to a gene; V was cut back by 6 bases and J by 7 bases. This CDR3 is 15 amino acids long. In DNA form, the CDR3 reads TGTGCCAGCAGGGGACAGGGGCAGAGAGGTGAAAAACTGTTTTTT. Translated: CASRGQGQRGEKLFF.

The gene calls are TRBV6-5 and TRBJ2-7; TRBD1 is a possible D gene (6 bases). The V gene's germline CDR1 is MNHEY and CDR2 SVGAGI. This CDR3 has 14 amino acids. The V end was cut by 1 base, the J end by 3 bases, with 10 bases between. The CDR3 nucleotides read TGTGCCAGCAGTTACTTACAGGGATTCTACGAGCAGTACTTC. It specifies CASSYLQGFYEQYF.

V gene TRBV4-1 combines with J gene TRBJ1-3; tentative D call: TRBD1 (6 bases). The CDR3 length is 19 residues. Per the germline V gene, CDR1 is MGHRA and CDR2 is YSYEKL. V was trimmed by 4 bases and J by 1 base, leaving 23 bases between them. In DNA, the CDR3 is TGCGCCAGCAGCCCCTCGCCTTCGTCAGGGGTTTCTTCTGGAAACACCATATATTTT. It specifies CASSPSPSSGVSSGNTIYF.